The subject of this entry is one T cell receptor (beta chain). Seattle cases were enrolled at active infection and followed longitudinally. CDR3 length equals 14 residues. The V end lost 4 bases, the J end lost 2 bases, and 12 bases lay between the germline ends. The germline CDR1 and CDR2 sequences are LGHDT and YNNKEL (reference sequence). The data originate from a study of blood T cell repertoires in COVID-19. On the study more broadly: PBMCs, B-cell-depleted T cells, or T cells provided the cDNA or gDNA that made up the material.

Libraries were prepared by immunoSEQ multiplex PCR; TCRdb keeps only in-frame clonotypes and omits some of them. There are some 360,000 clones in the sample; around 87% occur only once, and over 2% lies in the top ten. Sequenced: peripheral blood. V and J are TRBV3-1 (or the pseudogene TRBV3-2) and TRBJ2-7; D is possibly TRBD2 (5 bases). This clonotype was sampled from a woman aged 60-75 years with COVID-19, enrolled during active disease. CDR3 bases: TGTGCCAGCAGCCCCGGGGTAGCAGCCTACGAGCAGTACTTC. Its translation: CASSPGVAAYEQYF.